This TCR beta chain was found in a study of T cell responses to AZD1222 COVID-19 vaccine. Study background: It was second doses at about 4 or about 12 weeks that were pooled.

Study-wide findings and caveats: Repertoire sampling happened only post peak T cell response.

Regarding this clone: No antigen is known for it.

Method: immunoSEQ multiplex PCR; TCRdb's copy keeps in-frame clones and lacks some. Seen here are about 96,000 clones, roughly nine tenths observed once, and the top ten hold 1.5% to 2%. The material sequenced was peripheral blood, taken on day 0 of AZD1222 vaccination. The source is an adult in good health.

CDR3 region: CASSPTDTGYTF. CDR3 bases: TGCGCCAGCAGCCCGACCGACACCGGCTACACCTTC. This chain joins TRBV5-1 and TRBJ1-2; D gene ambiguous. This CDR3 contains 12 residues. Germline CDR1 SGHRS, CDR2 YFSETQ. V lost 4 bases, J lost 8 bases, and 12 bases lay in between.